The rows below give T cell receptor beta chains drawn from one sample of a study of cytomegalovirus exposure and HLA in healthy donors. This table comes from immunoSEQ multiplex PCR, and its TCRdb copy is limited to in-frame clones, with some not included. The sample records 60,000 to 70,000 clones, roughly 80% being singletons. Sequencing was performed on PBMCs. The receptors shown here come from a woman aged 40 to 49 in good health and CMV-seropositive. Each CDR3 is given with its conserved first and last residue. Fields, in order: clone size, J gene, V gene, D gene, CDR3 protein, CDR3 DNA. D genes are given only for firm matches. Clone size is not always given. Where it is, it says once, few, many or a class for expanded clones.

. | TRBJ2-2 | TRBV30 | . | CAWNPGGAGGELFF | TGTGCCTGGAACCCCGGTGGGGCCGGCGGGGAGCTGTTTTTT
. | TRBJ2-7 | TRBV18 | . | CASSPPVGEGVGIHEQYF | TGTGCCAGCTCACCACCGGTGGGAGAGGGGGTCGGAATCCACGAGCAGTACTTC
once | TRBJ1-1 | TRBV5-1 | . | CASSPGAALGGSNTEAFF | TGCGCCAGCAGCCCCGGAGCGGCTTTAGGAGGGTCGAACACTGAAGCTTTCTTT
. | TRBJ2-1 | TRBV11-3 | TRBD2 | CASSLDLSGGFYNEQFF | TGTGCCAGCAGCTTAGATCTAAGCGGGGGTTTCTACAATGAGCAGTTCTTC
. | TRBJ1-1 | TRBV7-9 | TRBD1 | CSSSLVEGQRDTEAFF | TGTTCCAGCAGCTTGGTCGAGGGACAGCGGGACACTGAAGCTTTCTTT
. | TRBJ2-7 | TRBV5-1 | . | CASTRDSYEQYF | TGCGCCAGCACACGGGACTCCTACGAGCAGTACTTC
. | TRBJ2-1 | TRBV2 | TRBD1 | CASSDRRTGSSTGYNEQFF | TGTGCCAGCAGTGATCGGAGGACAGGGAGTTCTACGGGCTACAATGAGCAGTTCTTC
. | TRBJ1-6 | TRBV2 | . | CASRGEGALHF | TGTGCCAGCAGGGGAGAGGGCGCCCTCCACTTT
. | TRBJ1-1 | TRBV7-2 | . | CASSFQGREDTEAFF | TGTGCCAGCAGCTTTCAGGGCCGCGAGGACACTGAAGCTTTCTTT
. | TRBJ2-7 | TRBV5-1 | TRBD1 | CASSLDRGADEQYF | TGCGCCAGCAGCTTGGACAGGGGAGCGGACGAGCAGTACTTC
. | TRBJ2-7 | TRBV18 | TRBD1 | CASLRTGGNEQYF | TGTGCCAGCCTTCGGACAGGGGGCAACGAGCAGTACTTC
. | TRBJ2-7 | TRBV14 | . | CASSPGGPYEQYF | TGTGCCAGCAGCCCGGGCGGGCCTTACGAGCAGTACTTC
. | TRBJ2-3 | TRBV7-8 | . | CASTSQRTTDTQYF | TGTGCCAGCACCTCACAGCGGACCACAGATACGCAGTATTTT
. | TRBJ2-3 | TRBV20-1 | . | CSAPAQGTQYF | TGCAGTGCTCCTGCACAGGGTACGCAGTATTTT
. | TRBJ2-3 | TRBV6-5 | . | CASSLKGPTDTQYF | TGTGCCAGCAGTTTGAAGGGGCCCACAGATACGCAGTATTTT
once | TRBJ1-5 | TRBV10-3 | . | CAISPRGDNQPQHF | TGTGCCATCAGTCCCCGGGGTGACAATCAGCCCCAGCATTTT
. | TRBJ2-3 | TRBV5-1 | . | CASSLRGTPGDTQYF | TGCGCCAGCAGCTTGCGGGGAACCCCCGGAGATACGCAGTATTTT
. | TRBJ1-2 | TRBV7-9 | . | CASSLAGRDYGYTF | TGTGCCAGCAGCTTGGCAGGGCGAGACTATGGCTACACCTTC
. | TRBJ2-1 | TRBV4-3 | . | CASSPVRGGSYNEQFF | TGCGCCAGCAGCCCCGTTAGGGGGGGTTCCTACAATGAGCAGTTCTTC
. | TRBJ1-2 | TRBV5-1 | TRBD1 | CASSLDYRTGASNYGYTF | TGCGCCAGCAGCTTGGATTATCGGACAGGAGCTTCTAACTATGGCTACACCTTC
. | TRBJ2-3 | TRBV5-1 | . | CASSLERTDTQYF | TGCGCCAGCAGCTTGGAGAGAACAGATACGCAGTATTTT
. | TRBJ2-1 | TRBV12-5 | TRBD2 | CASGFLAGINEQFF | TGTGCTAGTGGTTTCCTAGCGGGGATTAATGAGCAGTTCTTC
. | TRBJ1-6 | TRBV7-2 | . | CASSLPGLGSPLHF | TGTGCCAGCAGCTTACCAGGGCTCGGTTCACCCCTCCACTTT
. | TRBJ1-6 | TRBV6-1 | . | CASDESGDSPLHF | TGTGCCAGCGACGAGTCAGGGGATTCACCCCTCCACTTT
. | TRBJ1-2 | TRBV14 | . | CASSPAGGNYGYTF | TGTGCCAGCAGCCCGGCGGGAGGGAACTATGGCTACACCTTC
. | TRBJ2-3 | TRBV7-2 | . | CASSFQMSTDTQYF | TGTGCCAGCAGCTTTCAAATGAGCACAGATACGCAGTATTTT
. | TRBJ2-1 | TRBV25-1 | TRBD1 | CASSEPKPGTGGVDEQFF | TGTGCCAGCAGTGAACCGAAGCCCGGGACAGGGGGCGTCGATGAGCAGTTCTTC